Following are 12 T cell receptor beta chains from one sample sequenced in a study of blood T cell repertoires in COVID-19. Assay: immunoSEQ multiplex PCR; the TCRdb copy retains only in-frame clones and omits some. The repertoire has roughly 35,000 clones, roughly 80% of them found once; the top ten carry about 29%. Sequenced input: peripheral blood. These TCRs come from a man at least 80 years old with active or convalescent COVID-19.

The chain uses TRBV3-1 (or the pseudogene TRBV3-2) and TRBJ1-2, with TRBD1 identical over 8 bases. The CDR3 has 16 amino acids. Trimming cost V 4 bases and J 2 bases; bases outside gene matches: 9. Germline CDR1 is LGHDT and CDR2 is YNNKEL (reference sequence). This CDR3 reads CASSLAPTGENYGYTF. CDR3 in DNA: TGTGCCAGCAGCCTTGCCCCGACAGGGGAGAACTATGGCTACACCTTC.

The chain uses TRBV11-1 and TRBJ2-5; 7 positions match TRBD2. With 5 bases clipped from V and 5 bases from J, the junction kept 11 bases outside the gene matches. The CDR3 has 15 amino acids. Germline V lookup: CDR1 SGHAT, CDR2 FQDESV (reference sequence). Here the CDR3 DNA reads TGTGCCAGCAGCCGCAGGGCAGCGGGATCGGAGACCCAGTACTTC. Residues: CASSRRAAGSETQYF.

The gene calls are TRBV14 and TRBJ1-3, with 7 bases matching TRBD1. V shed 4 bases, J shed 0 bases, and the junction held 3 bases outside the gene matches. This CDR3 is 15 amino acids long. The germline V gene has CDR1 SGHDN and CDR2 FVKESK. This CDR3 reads CASSRYRGSGNTIYF. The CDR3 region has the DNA TGTGCCAGCAGCCGTTACAGGGGCTCTGGAAACACCATATATTTT.

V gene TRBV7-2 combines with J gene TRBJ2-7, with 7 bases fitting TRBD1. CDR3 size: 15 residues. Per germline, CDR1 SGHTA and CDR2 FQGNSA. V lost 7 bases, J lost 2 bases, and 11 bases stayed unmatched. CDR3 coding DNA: TGTGCCAGCACCACCGACAGGGCCCTCACCTACGAGCAGTACTTC. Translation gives CASTTDRALTYEQYF.

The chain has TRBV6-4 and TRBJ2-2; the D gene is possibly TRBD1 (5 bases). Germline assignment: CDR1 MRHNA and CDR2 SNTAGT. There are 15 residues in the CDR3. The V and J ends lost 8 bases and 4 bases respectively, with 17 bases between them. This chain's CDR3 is CASAPTGWGTGELFF. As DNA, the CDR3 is TGTGCCAGCGCACCTACAGGCTGGGGCACCGGGGAGCTGTTTTTT.

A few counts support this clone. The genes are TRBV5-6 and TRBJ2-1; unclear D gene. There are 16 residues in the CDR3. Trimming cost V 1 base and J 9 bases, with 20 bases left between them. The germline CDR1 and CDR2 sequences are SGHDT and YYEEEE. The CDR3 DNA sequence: TGTGCCAGCAGCTTGCGGAGTATGGCCCTAGGTAGTGAGCAGTTCTTC. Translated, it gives CASSLRSMALGSEQFF. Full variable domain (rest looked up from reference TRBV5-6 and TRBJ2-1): DAGVTQSPTHLIKTRGQQVTLRCSPKSGHDTVSWYQQALGQGPQFIFQYYEEEERQRGNFPDRFSGHQFPNYSSELNVNALLLGDSALYLCASSLRSMALGSEQFFGPGTRLTVL.

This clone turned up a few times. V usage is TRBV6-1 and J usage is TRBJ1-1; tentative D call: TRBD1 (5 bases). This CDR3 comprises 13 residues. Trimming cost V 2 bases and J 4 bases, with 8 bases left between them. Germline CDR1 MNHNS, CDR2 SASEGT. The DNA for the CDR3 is TGTGCCAGCAGTGAAAGCAGGGCCACTGAAGCTTTCTTT. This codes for CASSESRATEAFF.

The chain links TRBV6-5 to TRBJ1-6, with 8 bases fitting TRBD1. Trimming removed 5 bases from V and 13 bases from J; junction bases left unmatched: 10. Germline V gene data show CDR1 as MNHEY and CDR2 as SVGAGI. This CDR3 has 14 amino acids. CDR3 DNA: TGTGCCAGCAGTAGGGGACAGGAAGTTTCGCCCCTCCACTTT. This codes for CASSRGQEVSPLHF.

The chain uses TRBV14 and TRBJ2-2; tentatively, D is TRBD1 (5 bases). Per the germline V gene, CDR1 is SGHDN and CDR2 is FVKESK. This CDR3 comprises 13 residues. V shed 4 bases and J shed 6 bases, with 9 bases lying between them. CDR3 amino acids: CASSPRVPGELFF. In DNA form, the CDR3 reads TGTGCCAGCAGCCCCAGGGTACCCGGGGAGCTGTTTTTT.

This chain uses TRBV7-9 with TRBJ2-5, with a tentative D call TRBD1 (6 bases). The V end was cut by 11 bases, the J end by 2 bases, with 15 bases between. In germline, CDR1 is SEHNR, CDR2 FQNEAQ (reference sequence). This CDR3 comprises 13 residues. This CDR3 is CAGQNRRQETQYF. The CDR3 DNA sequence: TGTGCCGGACAGAACAGGCGACAAGAGACCCAGTACTTC. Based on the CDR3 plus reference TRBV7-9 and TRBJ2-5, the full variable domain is DTGVSQNPRHKITKRGQNVTFRCDPISEHNRLYWYRQTLGQGPEFLTYFQNEAQLEKSRLLSDRFSAERPKGSFSTLEIQRTEQGDSAMYLCAGQNRRQETQYFGPGTRLLVL.

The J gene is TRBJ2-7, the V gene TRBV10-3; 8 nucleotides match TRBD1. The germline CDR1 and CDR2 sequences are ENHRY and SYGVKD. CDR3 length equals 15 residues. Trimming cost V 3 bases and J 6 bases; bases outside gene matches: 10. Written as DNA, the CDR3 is TGTGCCATCAGTGAAAGAGAGGACAGGGCAGTCGAGCAGTACTTC. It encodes CAISEREDRAVEQYF.

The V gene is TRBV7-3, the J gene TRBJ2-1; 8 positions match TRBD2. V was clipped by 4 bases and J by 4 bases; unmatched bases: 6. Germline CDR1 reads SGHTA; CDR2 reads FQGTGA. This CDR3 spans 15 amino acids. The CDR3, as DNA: TGTGCCAGCAGCTCCATACTAGCGGATTACAATGAGCAGTTCTTC. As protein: CASSSILADYNEQFF.